A single sample gave rise to the 28 T cell receptor beta chains below, sequenced in a study of OX40 agonist ivuxolimab in advanced cancers. Some clones are missing from TCRdb's copy, which holds only in-frame ones; the method was immunoSEQ multiplex PCR. This table has approximately 71,000 clones, around 94% appearing once. The sample was CD4+ or CD8+ T cells sorted from blood, taken in a trial of the OX40 agonist ivuxolimab. The receptors were gathered from an adult with an advanced solid tumor such as melanoma, head and neck, liver or kidney cancer.

The V call is TRBV5-1, the J call TRBJ2-1; 7 nucleotides line up with TRBD1. The length of the CDR3 is 14 residues. Germline lookup yields CDR1 SGHRS and CDR2 YFSETQ. Unmatched junction bases numbered 7, after V lost 3 bases and J lost 7 bases. The CDR3 loop reads CASSSQGRLNEQFF. The CDR3 region has the DNA TGCGCCAGCAGCTCACAGGGGAGACTGAATGAGCAGTTCTTC.

The V and J genes are TRBV4-1 and TRBJ2-7; TRBD2 matches at 14 bases. Looked up from germline, CDR1 is MGHRA and CDR2 is YSYEKL. The CDR3 spans 16 residues. J gave up 5 bases and V 2 bases, and 5 bases lay outside the gene matches. CDR3 sequence (DNA): TGCGCCAGCAGCCAACCGGGACTAGCGGGAGATAACGAGCAGTACTTC. Its translation: CASSQPGLAGDNEQYF.

The rearrangement uses TRBV28 and TRBJ1-4; D possibly corresponds to TRBD1 (5 bases). Trimming left V 0 bases short and J 8 bases short, with 10 bases between. Germline V gene data show CDR1 as MDHEN and CDR2 as SYDVKM. The CDR3 has 14 amino acids. CDR3 sequence: CASSLWGDREKLFF. The CDR3 DNA is TGTGCCAGCAGTTTATGGGGGGACCGGGAAAAACTGTTTTTT.

The chain recombines TRBV7-2 with TRBJ1-1; D unclear. The length of the CDR3 is 14 residues. The V end was cut by 1 base, the J end by 4 bases, with 10 bases between. From germline, CDR1 is SGHTA and CDR2 FQGNSA. The CDR3 DNA reads as TGTGCCAGCAGCTTAGGGGCGGGGAGCACTGAAGCTTTCTTT. It translates to CASSLGAGSTEAFF.

The chain is built from TRBV5-6 and TRBJ1-1; 10 nucleotides agree with TRBD1. This CDR3 is 14 amino acids long. Trimming cost V 0 bases and J 5 bases; bases outside gene matches: 1. Germline CDR1 is SGHDT and CDR2 is YYEEEE. CDR3 amino acids: CASSLGQGATEAFF. The CDR3, as DNA: TGTGCCAGCAGCTTGGGACAGGGGGCAACTGAAGCTTTCTTT.

The chain links TRBV5-6 to TRBJ2-7, with TRBD2 identical over 9 bases. Germline values: CDR1 SGHDT, CDR2 YYEEEE. The CDR3 covers 13 residues. Trimming at V came to 5 bases and at J to 6 bases, leaving 6 bases not matched to a gene. CDR3 residues: CASSSGSEGEQYF. The CDR3 coding sequence is TGTGCCAGCAGTAGCGGGAGCGAAGGCGAGCAGTACTTC.

The chain recombines TRBV14 with TRBJ2-3; D gene unclear. The CDR3 is made up of 16 amino acids. Germline V gene data show CDR1 as SGHDN and CDR2 as FVKESK. Trimming removed 3 bases from V and 0 bases from J, with 13 bases in between. CDR3 amino acids: CASSQWESGSTDTQYF. CDR3 DNA sequence: TGTGCCAGCAGCCAGTGGGAATCAGGTAGCACAGATACGCAGTATTTT.

The V call is TRBV19, the J call TRBJ1-2; TRBD1 is a possible D gene (5 bases). This CDR3 spans 16 amino acids. Trimming shortened V by 2 bases and J by 4 bases, and 17 bases separated the two germline ends. CDR1 and CDR2 from the germline V gene are LNHDA and SQIVND (reference sequence). The CDR3 DNA is TGTGCCAGTAGTATATCCATGGGGCAGGTCAGCTATGGCTACACCTTC. Translated, it gives CASSISMGQVSYGYTF.

This chain uses TRBV5-1 with TRBJ1-2; 7 bases agree with TRBD1. V was clipped by 4 bases and J by 0 bases; unmatched bases: 6. CDR3 length: 15 amino acids. CDR1 is SGHRS and CDR2 is YFSETQ in the germline V gene. Here the CDR3 reads CASSTDRLANYGYTF. DNA of the CDR3: TGCGCCAGCAGCACGGACAGGCTAGCTAACTATGGCTACACCTTC.

CDR3 sequence reads: CATSRDGSVSDTQYF. CDR3 bases: TGTGCCACCAGCAGAGATGGTTCGGTTTCAGATACGCAGTATTTT. The V and J genes are TRBV15 and TRBJ2-3; D gene unclear. Germline V gene lookup returns CDR1 LNHNV and CDR2 YYDKDF (reference sequence). The length of the CDR3 is 15 residues. V lost 0 bases and J 4 bases, leaving 11 bases between the germline ends. Full variable domain (rest looked up from reference TRBV15 and TRBJ2-3): DAMVIQNPRYQVTQFGKPVTLSCSQTLNHNVMYWYQQKSSQAPKLLFHYYDKDFNNEADTPDNFQSRRPNTSFCFLDIRSPGLGDTAMYLCATSRDGSVSDTQYFGPGTRLTVL.

The rearrangement links TRBV27 to TRBJ1-6; D gene ambiguous. Trimming shortened V by 7 bases and J by 0 bases, and 10 bases separated the two germline ends. The CDR3 runs to 15 residues. In germline, CDR1 is MNHEY, CDR2 SMNVEV (reference sequence). This CDR3 reads CASMERDSYNSPLHF. In nucleotides, the CDR3 is TGTGCCAGCATGGAACGGGACTCCTATAATTCACCCCTCCACTTT.

The chain couples TRBV28 to TRBJ1-2, with TRBD1 identical over 8 bases. This CDR3 has 15 amino acids. CDR1 MDHEN and CDR2 SYDVKM come from the germline V gene. J gave up 5 bases and V 5 bases, and 10 bases lay outside the gene matches. The CDR3 protein is CASSIRTGREYGYTF. Here the CDR3 DNA reads TGTGCCAGCAGTATCCGGACAGGGCGAGAATATGGCTACACCTTC.

The V call is TRBV7-8, the J call TRBJ1-1, with a tentative D call TRBD1 (6 bases). Germline V gives CDR1 SGHVS, CDR2 FQNEAQ. The CDR3 sequence is 16 residues long. V was clipped by 1 base and J by 11 bases, with 23 bases between them. The CDR3 protein is CASSLVGGQTGAGAFF. DNA for the CDR3: TGTGCCAGCAGCTTAGTGGGGGGCCAGACTGGGGCAGGGGCTTTCTTT.

The chain links TRBV9 to TRBJ2-4; D may be TRBD1 or TRBD2 (5 bases each). The CDR3 sequence is 14 residues long. The germline V and J ends were trimmed by 3 bases and 7 bases, with 14 bases remaining between them. Looked up from germline, CDR1 is SGDLS and CDR2 is YYNGEE. In DNA, the CDR3 is TGTGCCAGCAGCGCCCGGGACGAAAGGAACATTCAGTACTTC. The encoded protein is CASSARDERNIQYF.

The chain couples TRBV7-8 to TRBJ2-7; TRBD1 matches 7 bases. Germline loops: CDR1 SGHVS, CDR2 FQNEAQ. V shed 4 bases and J 1 base; nucleotides not matched to a gene: 10. This CDR3 region has 16 residues. Here the CDR3 reads CASSSTRTGSSYEQYF. DNA of the CDR3: TGTGCCAGCAGCTCAACAAGGACAGGATCTTCCTACGAGCAGTACTTC. Filled out from reference TRBV7-8 and TRBJ2-7, the complete variable domain reads GAGVSQSPRYKVAKRGQDVALRCDPISGHVSLFWYQQALGQGPEFLTYFQNEAQLDKSGLPSDRFFAERPEGSVSTLKIQRTQQEDSAVYLCASSSTRTGSSYEQYFGPGTRLTVT.

The rearrangement joins TRBV6-1 to TRBJ2-7; D may be TRBD2 (6 bases). This CDR3 is built from 13 residues. The germline V and J ends were trimmed by 11 bases and 0 bases, with 14 bases remaining between them. Germline CDR1 reads MNHNS; CDR2 reads SASEGT. Here the CDR3 DNA reads TGTGCCGTTCGCGGGGACCACTCCTACGAGCAGTACTTC. It encodes CAVRGDHSYEQYF.

V is TRBV19 and J is TRBJ2-1; perhaps D is TRBD1 or TRBD2 (5 bases each). CDR3 length equals 12 residues. Trimming pared 9 bases from V and 9 bases from J, leaving 15 bases between. CDR1 LNHDA and CDR2 SQIVND come from the germline V gene (reference sequence). In DNA, the CDR3 is TGTGCCAGCCGGGACCCGGCGGGTGAGCAGTTCTTC. Its protein product is CASRDPAGEQFF.

This chain links TRBV4-3 with TRBJ2-7; D gene unclear. The CDR3 runs to 16 residues. V shed 0 bases and J shed 7 bases, with 19 bases lying between them. Germline assignment: CDR1 LGHNA and CDR2 YSLEER. CDR3 nucleotides: TGCGCCAGCAGCCAAGATCCCTCCGGCAGTCCACGGGAGCAGTACTTC. Protein sequence: CASSQDPSGSPREQYF.

On this clone itself: At one boundary the junction diverges from the germline segment, which might be a read error. V gene TRBV5-4 combines with J gene TRBJ1-1, with unresolved D. In germline, CDR1 is SGHNT, CDR2 YYREEE (reference sequence). The CDR3 length is 11 residues. The CDR3 DNA is TGTGCCAGCAGCTTGGACGGGTCTTTCTGGTGG. Translating gives CASSLDGSFWW.

This chain uses TRBV19 with TRBJ2-5; D is ambiguous. CDR1 is LNHDA, CDR2 SQIVND, per germline (reference sequence). The CDR3 has 13 amino acids. Trimming took off 6 bases at V and 2 bases at J, with 10 bases between the two ends. For the CDR3, the DNA is TGTGCCAGTAGAGCCCTGGGGCAAGAGACCCAGTACTTC. This sequence encodes CASRALGQETQYF.

This chain joins TRBV9 and TRBJ1-1; unclear D gene. The CDR3 runs 12 residues. Germline V gene lookup returns CDR1 SGDLS and CDR2 YYNGEE. Trimming removed 0 bases at V and 6 bases at J, with 6 bases between. In nucleotides, the CDR3 is TGTGCCAGCAGCGTAGTTGGCCCTGAAGCTTTCTTT. Its protein product is CASSVVGPEAFF. The entire variable domain, with the rest obtained from reference TRBV9 and TRBJ1-1, is as follows: DSGVTQTPKHLITATGQRVTLRCSPRSGDLSVYWYQQSLDQGLQFLIQYYNGEERAKGNILERFSAQQFPDLHSELNLSSLELGDSALYFCASSVVGPEAFFGQGTRLTVV.

This sequence joins TRBV7-2 and TRBJ2-3; D remains unclear. The CDR3 runs to 16 residues. Trimming pared 5 bases from V and 2 bases from J, leaving 17 bases between. CDR1 and CDR2 (germline): SGHTA, FQGNSA. CDR3 DNA sequence: TGTGCCAGCAGCCATCTAACCGGGTGGGACACAGATACGCAGTATTTT. Protein: CASSHLTGWDTDTQYF.

The chain joins TRBV5-4 to TRBJ2-7; unclear D gene. V was shortened by 1 base and J by 3 bases, with 8 bases between the two germline ends. CDR1 and CDR2 from the germline V gene are SGHNT and YYREEE (reference sequence). The CDR3 totals 13 residues. For the CDR3, the DNA is TGTGCCAGCAGCTTGTTGGGTAACTACGAGCAGTACTTC. Amino acids: CASSLLGNYEQYF.

The CDR3 sequence is CASSVGVTGEGYGYTF. CDR3 DNA sequence: TGTGCCAGCAGCGTAGGGGTGACTGGCGAAGGATATGGCTACACCTTC. This rearrangement joins TRBV9 to TRBJ1-2; no clear D. CDR1 is SGDLS and CDR2 is YYNGEE in the germline V gene. The CDR3 sequence is 16 residues long. V was shortened by 0 bases and J by 5 bases, with 17 bases between the two germline ends.

The V call is TRBV27, the J call TRBJ2-1; TRBD2 agrees at 12 bases. The trim removed 4 bases at V and 1 base at J, leaving 8 bases unmatched. Looked up from germline, CDR1 is MNHEY and CDR2 is SMNVEV (reference sequence). The CDR3 covers 18 residues. CDR3 sequence (DNA): TGTGCCAGCAGTTCCCTTACTAGCGGGGGGCCGTCCTACAATGAGCAGTTCTTC. It yields the protein CASSSLTSGGPSYNEQFF.

This clone was recorded only once. The CDR3 DNA reads TGTGCCAGTACAGACGACAGGGGGCTTCGGCCCCAGCATTTT. Translated, it gives CASTDDRGLRPQHF. The gene calls are TRBV19 and TRBJ1-5, with 10 bases fitting TRBD1. The CDR3 runs to 14 residues. The J segment lost 9 bases and the V segment lost 7 bases, leaving 9 bases of the junction unmatched. CDR1 and CDR2 (germline): LNHDA, SQIVND (reference sequence).

V and J are TRBV15 and TRBJ2-6; D is undetermined. The CDR3 totals 16 residues. The ends were cut back, 2 bases at V and 0 bases at J, with 8 bases in the middle. Germline V gene sequence: CDR1 LNHNV, CDR2 YYDKDF (reference sequence). In nucleotides, the CDR3 is TGTGCCACCAGCAGAATGACCGTCTCTGGGGCCAACGTCCTGACTTTC. It encodes CATSRMTVSGANVLTF.

The chain links TRBV4-2 to TRBJ2-2, with D possibly being TRBD2 (6 bases). CDR3 length equals 18 residues. V lost 0 bases and J lost 5, with 19 bases in between. Germline V gene lookup returns CDR1 LGHNA and CDR2 YNFKEQ. CDR3 in DNA: TGTGCCAGCAGCCAAGATTTGGGGGGACTCCCAGGAACCGGGGAGCTGTTTTTT. Its translation is CASSQDLGGLPGTGELFF.